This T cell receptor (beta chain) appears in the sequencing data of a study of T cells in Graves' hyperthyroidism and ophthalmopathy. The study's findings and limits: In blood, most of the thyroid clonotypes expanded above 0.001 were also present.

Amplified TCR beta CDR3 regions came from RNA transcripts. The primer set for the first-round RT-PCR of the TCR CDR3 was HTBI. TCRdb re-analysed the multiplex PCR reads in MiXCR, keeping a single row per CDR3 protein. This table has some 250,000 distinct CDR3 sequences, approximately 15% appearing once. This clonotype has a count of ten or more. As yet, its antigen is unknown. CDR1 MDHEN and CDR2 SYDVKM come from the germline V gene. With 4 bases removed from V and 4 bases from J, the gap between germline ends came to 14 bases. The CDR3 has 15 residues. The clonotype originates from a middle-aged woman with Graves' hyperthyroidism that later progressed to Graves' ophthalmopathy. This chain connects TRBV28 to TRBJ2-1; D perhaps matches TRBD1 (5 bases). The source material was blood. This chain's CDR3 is CASSSGPAGYNEQFF. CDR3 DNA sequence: TGTGCCAGCAGTTCGGGCCCAGCAGGGTACAATGAGCAGTTCTTC.